Many counts were recorded for the clone carrying this TCR beta chain. This record comes from a study of T cells in Graves' hyperthyroidism and ophthalmopathy. The investigators amplified TCR beta CDR3 regions from RNA transcripts. HTBI primers were employed in a first-round RT-PCR of the TCR CDR3. Each CDR3 protein gets one entry after TCRdb re-called the multiplex PCR reads with MiXCR. The repertoire has some 510,000 distinct CDR3 sequences, around 20% of them found once; the top ten carry less than 30%. Newly diagnosed hyperthyroidism patients aged 18 to 65 years had disease lasting under 2 months. The study excluded patients with uncontrolled infection, other autoimmune disease, pregnancy or lactation. The diagnoses drew upon clinical symptoms, serum thyroxine and TRAb, thyroid ultrasound and orbital computed tomography. Germline CDR1 MNHNS, CDR2 SASEGT. The CDR3 loop spans 14 amino acids. Between the trimmed V and J ends, which lost 7 bases and 4 bases, there was a span of 17 bases.

Input material: blood. The chain employs TRBV6-1 and TRBJ2-7; D unclear. The TCR was taken from a young man with Graves' hyperthyroidism. For the CDR3, the DNA is TGTGCCAGCAAACGACTCTCCTCAAGGTACGAGCAGTACTTC. It is translated as CASKRLSSRYEQYF.